The T cell receptor (beta chain) described here comes from a study of cytomegalovirus exposure and HLA in healthy donors. The CDR3 is 16 residues long. V trimming: 5 bases; J trimming: 4 bases; junction bases outside the gene matches: 10. Germline V lookup: CDR1 MNHEY, CDR2 SMNVEV (reference sequence). The table came from immunoSEQ multiplex PCR; TCRdb's copy has only in-frame clones and leaves some out. Of 130,000 to 150,000 clones detected, less than 90% appear once; the ten largest clones hold about 3.1%. The sequencing sample was made of PBMCs. This receptor was identified in a young woman in good health and CMV-seropositive. The chain combines TRBV27 with TRBJ2-3; 9 bases map to TRBD1. The CDR3 sequence: CASSPLQGAWADTQYF. The CDR3 DNA reads TGTGCCAGCAGTCCCCTACAGGGGGCGTGGGCAGATACGCAGTATTTT.